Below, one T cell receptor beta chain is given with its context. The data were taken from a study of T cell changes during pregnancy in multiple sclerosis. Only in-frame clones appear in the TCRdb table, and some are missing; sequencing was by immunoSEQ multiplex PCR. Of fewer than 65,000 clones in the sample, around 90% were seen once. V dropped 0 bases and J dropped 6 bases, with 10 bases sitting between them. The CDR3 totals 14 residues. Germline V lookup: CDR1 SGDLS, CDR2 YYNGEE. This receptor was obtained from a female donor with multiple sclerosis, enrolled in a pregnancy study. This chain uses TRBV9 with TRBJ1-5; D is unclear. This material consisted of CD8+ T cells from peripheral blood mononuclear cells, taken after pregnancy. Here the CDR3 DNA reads TGTGCCAGCAGCGTAGGGTGGGGAGGTCAGCCCCAGCATTTT. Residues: CASSVGWGGQPQHF.